This T cell receptor beta chain comes out of a study of blood T cell repertoires in COVID-19. Sequenced by immunoSEQ multiplex PCR; TCRdb stores in-frame clones only, minus some. The top ten clones hold 1.5% to 2.5% of a sample with approximately 97,000 clones, more than 90% of them seen once. The source material was peripheral blood. This sequence was found in a woman between 45 and 65 years old with COVID-19, enrolled during active disease.

DNA of the CDR3: TGTGCCACCAGTACAGGGGTCTACTCTAGCACAGATACGCAGTATTTT. Translation gives CATSTGVYSSTDTQYF. The V call is TRBV24-1, the J call TRBJ2-3, with 7 nucleotides matching TRBD1. Trimming removed 6 bases from V and 0 bases from J; junction bases left unmatched: 8. The length of the CDR3 is 16 residues. Germline V CDR1 and CDR2: KGHDR, SFDVKD.